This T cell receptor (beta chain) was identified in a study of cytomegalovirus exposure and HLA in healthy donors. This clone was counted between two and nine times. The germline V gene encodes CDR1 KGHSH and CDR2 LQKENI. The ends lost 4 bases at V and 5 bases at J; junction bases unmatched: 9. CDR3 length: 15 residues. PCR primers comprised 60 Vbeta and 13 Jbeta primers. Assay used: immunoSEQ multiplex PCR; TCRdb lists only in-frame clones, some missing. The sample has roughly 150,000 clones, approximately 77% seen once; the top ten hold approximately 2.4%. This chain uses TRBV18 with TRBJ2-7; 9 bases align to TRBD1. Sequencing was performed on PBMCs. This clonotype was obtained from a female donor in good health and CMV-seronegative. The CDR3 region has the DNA TGTGCCAGCTCACAGGAGACGGGACAGGGCCACGAGCAGTACTTC. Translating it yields CASSQETGQGHEQYF.